Given below is one TCR beta chain in context. TCRdb keeps only in-frame clones here, not all; method: immunoSEQ multiplex PCR. This sample has roughly 58,000 clones, with more than 70% found just once. The entry originates in a study of control samples from healthy donors and cancer patients. This CDR3 has 14 residues. CDR1 is SGHAT, CDR2 FQNNGV, per germline. The V and J ends lost 1 base and 7 bases respectively, with 11 bases between them. Sequenced input: PBMCs. The V and J genes are TRBV11-2 and TRBJ1-5, with D unclear. The clonotype comes from a woman aged 60-75 years with lung cancer. This chain's CDR3 is CASSLGIPGQPQHF. The CDR3 bases are TGTGCCAGCAGCTTAGGGATCCCTGGGCAGCCCCAGCATTTT. Combining the CDR3 with reference TRBV11-2 and TRBJ1-5 gives the whole variable domain EAGVAQSPRYKIIEKRQSVAFWCNPISGHATLYWYQQILGQGPKLLIQFQNNGVVDDSQLPKDRFSAERLKGVDSTLKIQPAKLEDSAVYLCASSLGIPGQPQHFGDGTRLSIL.